These 26 T cell receptor beta chains originate from one sample sequenced in a study of patients and donors after allogeneic stem cell transplantation. TCRdb passed the RT-PCR reads through MiXCR, listing each CDR3 protein once. The repertoire holds about a million distinct CDR3 sequences, with approximately 18% as singletons. Specimen: blood, either unsorted or a sorted T cell fraction (not recorded which). These receptors came from a human donor who was either an allogeneic HSCT recipient or a stem cell or donor lymphocyte infusion donor (not recorded which). It is not recorded whose cells these are; they may come from a transplant donor.

V is TRBV29-1 and J is TRBJ1-1; D uncertain. The CDR3 consists of 11 residues. Germline V lookup: CDR1 SQVTM, CDR2 ANQGSEA. The ends were cut back, 7 bases at V and 0 bases at J, with 6 bases in the middle. CDR3 residues: CSGSMNTEAFF. The CDR3 bases are TGCAGCGGCAGCATGAACACTGAAGCTTTCTTT. The full variable domain, its missing parts supplied by reference TRBV29-1 and TRBJ1-1, is SAVISQKPSRDICQRGTSLTIQCQVDSQVTMMFWYRQQPGQSLTLIATANQGSEATYESGFVIDKFPISRPNLTFSTLTVSNMSPEDSSIYLCSGSMNTEAFFGQGTRLTVV.

V usage is TRBV30 and J usage is TRBJ2-1; D is uncertain. V was shortened by 4 bases and J by 8 bases, with 15 bases between the two germline ends. The length of the CDR3 is 13 residues. The germline V gene has CDR1 GTSNPN and CDR2 SVGIG (reference sequence). CDR3 sequence reads: CAWTGGLSYEQFF. CDR3 sequence (DNA): TGTGCCTGGACCGGCGGTTTGTCCTATGAGCAGTTCTTC.

The chain uses TRBV5-1 and TRBJ2-2; 7 bases are shared with TRBD2. There are 18 residues in the CDR3. Trimming removed 2 bases from V and 3 bases from J; junction bases left unmatched: 13. Germline assignment: CDR1 SGHRS and CDR2 YFSETQ. This CDR3 reads CASSFVGVAGAYTGELFF. As DNA, the CDR3 is TGCGCCAGCAGCTTCGTTGGTGTCGCGGGAGCGTACACCGGGGAGCTGTTTTTT.

This clonotype was counted between two and nine times. This chain uses TRBV4-3 with TRBJ1-5; the D gene is possibly TRBD1 (5 bases). Per the germline V gene, CDR1 is LGHNA and CDR2 is YSLEER. This CDR3 is 17 amino acids long. Between the trimmed V and J ends, which lost 1 base and 7 bases, there was a span of 20 bases. CDR3 bases: TGCGCCAGCAGCCAAGCCACACAGGACGGCAAGAGACAGCCCCAGCATTTT. Residues: CASSQATQDGKRQPQHF.

This chain connects TRBV12-3 or TRBV12-4 to TRBJ2-7; D may be TRBD2 (5 bases). This CDR3 has 15 residues. V was clipped by 6 bases and J by 1 base, with 16 bases between them. The CDR3 DNA reads TGTGCCAGCAGCCGACGGAGCGGTCGGTCCTACGAGCAGTACTTC. This gives the protein CASSRRSGRSYEQYF.

This clonotype was seen only a few times. The V and J genes are TRBV29-1 and TRBJ2-2, with 12 nucleotides matching TRBD1. CDR1 and CDR2 from the germline V gene are SQVTM and ANQGSEA. This CDR3 is 14 amino acids long. The junction had 4 bases not matched to a gene; V was cut back by 4 bases and J by 7 bases. The CDR3 bases are TGCAGCGTTGGGGACAGGGGGCAGGTCGGGGAGCTGTTTTTT. Its protein product is CSVGDRGQVGELFF.

This clonotype was counted a single time. This chain uses TRBV30 with TRBJ2-2; TRBD2 agrees at 8 bases. Per the germline V gene, CDR1 is GTSNPN and CDR2 is SVGIG (reference sequence). The J segment lost 0 bases and the V segment lost 3 bases, leaving 6 bases of the junction unmatched. The CDR3 has 16 residues. The DNA for the CDR3 is TGTGCCTGGAGACAGAAGGGACTAGCGAACACCGGGGAGCTGTTTTTT. Amino acids: CAWRQKGLANTGELFF.

The V call is TRBV7-3, the J call TRBJ2-3; TRBD2 agrees at 11 bases. From germline, CDR1 is SGHTA and CDR2 FQGTGA. This CDR3 has 16 residues. Losses at the gene ends were 5 bases for V and 1 base for J; bases not matched to a gene: 5. CDR3 bases: TGTGCCAGCAGCCGACATAGCGGGAGGGGCACAGATACGCAGTATTTT. Amino acid sequence: CASSRHSGRGTDTQYF.

The chain couples TRBV4-3 to TRBJ2-5, with 10 bases identical to TRBD2. This CDR3 region has 17 residues. The J segment lost 3 bases and the V segment lost 0 bases, leaving 7 bases of the junction unmatched. The germline V gene encodes CDR1 LGHNA and CDR2 YSLEER. CDR3 sequence: CASSQDRSGGAEETQYF. DNA for the CDR3: TGCGCCAGCAGCCAAGATAGGAGCGGGGGGGCGGAAGAGACCCAGTACTTC.

This clonotype has a count of ten or more. This chain uses TRBV29-1 with TRBJ1-5; a weak D match, TRBD1 (5 bases). The CDR3 is 13 residues long. Trimming shortened V by 6 bases and J by 1 base, and 10 bases separated the two germline ends. Germline CDR1 is SQVTM and CDR2 is ANQGSEA. CDR3 amino acids: CSVTGGSNQPQHF. The DNA for the CDR3 is TGCAGCGTAACGGGGGGGAGCAATCAGCCCCAGCATTTT.

This clonotype appeared a few times. The chain links TRBV5-1 to TRBJ2-5, with D perhaps being TRBD1 or TRBD2 (6 bases each). The CDR3 length is 13 residues. Germline CDR1 and CDR2: SGHRS and YFSETQ. V was pared by 2 bases and J by 6 bases, with 11 bases between. This chain's CDR3 is CASSLEGGQTQYF. The CDR3 DNA follows: TGCGCCAGCAGCTTAGAGGGGGGACAGACCCAGTACTTC.

V usage is TRBV5-1 and J usage is TRBJ2-2, with D hard to call. Trimming pared 0 bases from V and 4 bases from J, leaving 13 bases between. In germline, CDR1 is SGHRS, CDR2 YFSETQ. The CDR3 contains 16 residues. CDR3 bases: TGCGCCAGCAGCTTGGCGTCAGGAGCGACCACCGGGGAGCTGTTTTTT. Its protein product is CASSLASGATTGELFF.

The sample holds a few counts of this clonotype. The chain couples TRBV20-1 to TRBJ2-1, with D unresolved. The CDR3 has 11 amino acids. In germline, CDR1 is DFQATT, CDR2 SNEGSKA (reference sequence). Trimming left V 6 bases short and J 8 bases short, with 11 bases between. CDR3 coding DNA: TGCAGTGCCCTTAAACGAGATGAGCAGTTCTTC. It is translated as CSALKRDEQFF.

The table lists this clonotype with a few counts. The gene calls are TRBV20-1 and TRBJ2-1; 7 bases match TRBD1. With V trimmed by 5 bases and J by 9 bases, 7 bases remained unmatched. The CDR3 runs 12 residues. The germline V gene encodes CDR1 DFQATT and CDR2 SNEGSKA (reference sequence). The CDR3 spells CSAGRTGLEQFF. CDR3 in DNA: TGCAGTGCTGGGCGGACAGGACTTGAGCAGTTCTTC.

This clonotype has ten or more counts. V gene TRBV12-3 or TRBV12-4 combines with J gene TRBJ1-1; the D is unclear. The CDR3 is made up of 11 amino acids. Trimming removed 2 bases at V and 11 bases at J, with 9 bases between. Here the CDR3 DNA reads TGTGCCAGCAGTTTACGGCGTCAGGCTTTCTTT. This gives the protein CASSLRRQAFF.

Only a few counts were recorded for this clonotype. The chain carries TRBV20-1 and TRBJ2-1, with TRBD1 identical over 7 bases. Germline CDR1 reads DFQATT; CDR2 reads SNEGSKA (reference sequence). CDR3 length: 13 amino acids. Losses at the gene ends were 5 bases for V and 8 bases for J; bases not matched to a gene: 9. The DNA for the CDR3 is TGCAGTGCTTGCGACAGGGCGGTCGATGAGCAGTTCTTC. Residues: CSACDRAVDEQFF.

This clonotype was seen a handful of times. The rearrangement links TRBV6-2 or TRBV6-3 to TRBJ2-5; D call uncertain. Germline V gene sequence: CDR1 MNHEY, CDR2 SVGEGT. V gave up 2 bases and J gave up 0 bases, with 10 bases separating them. This CDR3 is 15 amino acids long. The CDR3 region has the DNA TGTGCCAGCAGTTACGGGTCTCCCTACCAAGAGACCCAGTACTTC. It is translated as CASSYGSPYQETQYF.

The chain uses TRBV9 and TRBJ2-7; D may be TRBD2 (6 bases). The V end was cut by 0 bases, the J end by 0 bases, with 13 bases between. The CDR3 sequence is 16 residues long. Germline CDR1 SGDLS, CDR2 YYNGEE. The CDR3 nucleotides read TGTGCCAGCAGCGTAGGGTGGGGCGGGGCCTCCTACGAGCAGTACTTC. Translating it yields CASSVGWGGASYEQYF.

The V gene is TRBV20-1, the J gene TRBJ2-3; a possible D gene is TRBD2 (6 bases). The germline gives CDR1 DFQATT, CDR2 SNEGSKA (reference sequence). The germline V and J ends were trimmed by 6 bases and 4 bases, with 14 bases remaining between them. The CDR3 covers 13 residues. CDR3 in amino acids: CSAGRDPSDTQYF. The CDR3 bases are TGCAGTGCCGGGCGGGACCCTTCAGATACGCAGTATTTT.

CDR3 protein: CSVEIRPNPNTEAFF. DNA for the CDR3: TGCAGCGTTGAGATCCGCCCAAACCCGAACACTGAAGCTTTCTTT. The chain recombines TRBV29-1 with TRBJ1-1, with D hard to call. Germline V CDR1 and CDR2: SQVTM, ANQGSEA. The CDR3 totals 15 residues. V was clipped by 3 bases and J by 1 base, with 15 bases between them. Together with reference TRBV29-1 and TRBJ1-1, the CDR3 gives the full variable domain: SAVISQKPSRDICQRGTSLTIQCQVDSQVTMMFWYRQQPGQSLTLIATANQGSEATYESGFVIDKFPISRPNLTFSTLTVSNMSPEDSSIYLCSVEIRPNPNTEAFFGQGTRLTVV.

The chain has TRBV15 and TRBJ2-1; 7 positions agree with TRBD2. The germline CDR1 and CDR2 sequences are LNHNV and YYDKDF (reference sequence). V lost 6 bases, J lost 4 bases, and 9 bases stayed unmatched. CDR3 length: 15 residues. CDR3 in amino acids: CATSKGREWYNEQFF. CDR3 in DNA: TGTGCCACCAGTAAGGGGAGGGAATGGTACAATGAGCAGTTCTTC.

This clonotype was detected a few times. This chain connects TRBV7-2 to TRBJ1-3; D may be TRBD1 (5 bases). The germline V gene has CDR1 SGHTA and CDR2 FQGNSA. The CDR3 length is 16 residues. V dropped 6 bases and J dropped 1 base, with 16 bases sitting between them. In nucleotides, the CDR3 is TGTGCCAGCAGTCCAGTCAGGGCACCGTCTGGAAACACCATATATTTT. Translation: CASSPVRAPSGNTIYF.

This clonotype came up many times. The chain combines TRBV18 with TRBJ1-1; the D is unclear. This CDR3 region has 12 residues. V gave up 1 base and J gave up 7 bases, with 7 bases separating them. Germline lookup yields CDR1 KGHSH and CDR2 LQKENI. CDR3 bases: TGTGCCAGCTCACCACGAGAGGTTGAAGCTTTCTTT. It specifies CASSPREVEAFF.

This chain uses TRBV12-5 with TRBJ1-4, with a tentative D call TRBD1 (5 bases). The CDR3 runs to 11 residues. From germline, CDR1 is LGHNT and CDR2 FRNRAP. The CDR3 DNA follows: TGTGCCATCTACAGGAATGAAAAACTGTTTTTT. Encoded protein: CAIYRNEKLFF.

This clonotype was picked up a small number of times. The chain couples TRBV6-1 to TRBJ2-1; D perhaps matches TRBD2 (6 bases). There are 16 residues in the CDR3. Trimming shortened V by 7 bases and J by 9 bases, and 25 bases separated the two germline ends. Germline CDR1 reads MNHNS; CDR2 reads SASEGT. Here the CDR3 reads CASNPTRGTALGEQFF. CDR3 bases: TGTGCCAGCAATCCTACTCGGGGGACTGCCCTTGGTGAGCAGTTCTTC.

The J gene is TRBJ2-7, the V gene TRBV27; TRBD1 might be the D (6 bases). V was shortened by 0 bases and J by 2 bases, with 14 bases between the two germline ends. Looked up from germline, CDR1 is MNHEY and CDR2 is SMNVEV (reference sequence). The CDR3 totals 16 residues. Written as DNA, the CDR3 is TGTGCCAGCAGTTTATCGAGGTACCCAGGGGCCTACGAGCAGTACTTC. Translation gives CASSLSRYPGAYEQYF.